The clone carrying this T cell receptor beta chain was detected a few times. These data are taken from a study of T cells after yellow fever vaccination. Study summary: Those fractions that held only low numbers of cells were prepared using the SMART-Seq v4 Ultra Low Input RNA kit.

Trimming stripped 6 bases from V and 3 bases from J, with 9 bases between. This CDR3 is built from 12 residues. As TCR cDNA was made by 5'RACE template switching, a universal primer site and UMIs were added. MiXCR, applied by TCRdb to the 5' RACE reads, yields one record per CDR3 protein. The data contain about 220,000 distinct CDR3 sequences, approximately 6.8% of them singletons. The rearrangement uses TRBV12-3 or TRBV12-4 and TRBJ2-7, with D perhaps matching TRBD1 or TRBD2 (5 bases each). The sample here was CD4+ T cells sorted from PBMCs, taken on the day of the yellow fever booster vaccination. This receptor was obtained from a man younger than 45 who received the YFV17D yellow fever vaccine. CDR3 nucleotides: TGTGCCAGCAGGGGGGAAAACTACGAGCAGTACTTC. Protein product: CASRGENYEQYF.